A single sample gave rise to the 18 T cell receptor beta chains below, sequenced in a study of T cell responses to AZD1222 COVID-19 vaccine. The method was immunoSEQ multiplex PCR; TCRdb's version includes in-frame clones alone and lacks a portion of them. The table shows 100,000 to 150,000 clones, with roughly 88% occurring only once. This sample comprised peripheral blood, obtained on day 0 of AZD1222 vaccination. These receptors originate from an adult in good health.

The genes are TRBV7-8 and TRBJ1-3, with a tentative D call TRBD1 (6 bases). Trimming stripped 2 bases from V and 5 bases from J, with 10 bases between. The CDR3 sequence is 14 residues long. From germline, CDR1 is SGHVS and CDR2 FQNEAQ. The CDR3, as DNA: TGTGCCAGCAGCTTACAACAGGGCCGAAACACCATATATTTT. The encoded protein is CASSLQQGRNTIYF. The variable domain in full, completed from reference TRBV7-8 and TRBJ1-3, reads GAGVSQSPRYKVAKRGQDVALRCDPISGHVSLFWYQQALGQGPEFLTYFQNEAQLDKSGLPSDRFFAERPEGSVSTLKIQRTQQEDSAVYLCASSLQQGRNTIYFGEGSWLTVV.

The chain has TRBV15 and TRBJ1-1; 8 nucleotides match TRBD1. V dropped 0 bases and J dropped 1; count of bases not matched to a gene: 1. The CDR3 loop spans 15 amino acids. Germline V gene lookup returns CDR1 LNHNV and CDR2 YYDKDF (reference sequence). The CDR3: CATSRDGTGNTEAFF. The CDR3 nucleotides are TGTGCCACCAGCAGAGATGGGACAGGGAACACTGAAGCTTTCTTT.

This sequence joins TRBV6-2 or TRBV6-3 and TRBJ2-1; tentatively, D is TRBD1 or TRBD2 (5 bases each). Germline loops: CDR1 MNHEY, CDR2 SVGEGT. The CDR3 has 15 amino acids. V lost 2 bases to trimming and J lost 1 base, with 9 bases between them. DNA of the CDR3: TGTGCCAGCAGTTACGGGGGTGGGTCCTACAATGAGCAGTTCTTC. Its translation: CASSYGGGSYNEQFF.

The rearrangement joins TRBV5-4 to TRBJ1-2; no definite D call. CDR3 length: 16 amino acids. The V end lost 3 bases, the J end lost 5 bases, and 20 bases lay between the germline ends. Germline V gene lookup returns CDR1 SGHNT and CDR2 YYREEE (reference sequence). In DNA form, the CDR3 reads TGTGCCAGCAGCTCCCCGGGGTGGAGTGAGGCGTATGGCTACACCTTC. This codes for CASSSPGWSEAYGYTF.

The chain is built from TRBV6-5 and TRBJ2-4; tentatively, D is TRBD1 (5 bases). The germline V gene encodes CDR1 MNHEY and CDR2 SVGAGI. Trimming took 6 bases from V and 8 from J, leaving 11 bases between them. This CDR3 spans 12 amino acids. CDR3 coding DNA: TGTGCCAGCAGGGACACGAGTGACATTCAGTACTTC. Protein: CASRDTSDIQYF.

The CDR3 region is CASSFRRQPQHF. The CDR3 bases are TGTGCCAGCAGCTTCAGGCGGCAGCCCCAGCATTTT. The chain recombines TRBV12-3 or TRBV12-4 with TRBJ1-5; D gene unclear. Trimming stripped 6 bases from V and 7 bases from J, with 10 bases between. CDR3 size: 12 residues.

There are many counts of this clone. CDR3 residues: CASSPDRPDQPQHF. The CDR3 DNA sequence: TGTGCCAGCAGCCCGGACCGTCCTGATCAGCCCCAGCATTTT. The chain joins TRBV7-9 to TRBJ1-5; D call uncertain. CDR3 length equals 14 residues. Trimming cost V 5 bases and J 5 bases, with 13 bases left between them. Germline V lookup: CDR1 SEHNR, CDR2 FQNEAQ (reference sequence).

V usage is TRBV6-5 and J usage is TRBJ1-2; 7 positions match TRBD1. Losses at the gene ends were 6 bases for V and 5 bases for J; bases not matched to a gene: 6. The CDR3 loop spans 13 amino acids. Germline V gives CDR1 MNHEY, CDR2 SVGAGI. The CDR3 loop is CASSFNRGYGYTF. CDR3 nucleotides: TGTGCCAGCAGCTTTAACAGGGGATATGGCTACACCTTC.

Only a few counts were recorded for this clone. This sequence joins TRBV11-3 and TRBJ2-1, with 8 bases lining up with TRBD1. Unmatched junction bases numbered 14, after V lost 0 bases and J lost 1 base. CDR1 and CDR2 from the germline V gene are SGHNT and YENEEA. The CDR3 has 20 amino acids. The CDR3 loop is CASSLEDRVIARGSYNEQFF. CDR3 coding DNA: TGTGCCAGCAGCTTAGAGGACAGGGTAATAGCCCGGGGGTCCTACAATGAGCAGTTCTTC. The full variable domain, completed using reference TRBV11-3 and TRBJ2-1, is EAGVVQSPRYKIIEKKQPVAFWCNPISGHNTLYWYLQNLGQGPELLIRYENEEAVDDSQLPKDRFSAERLKGVDSTLKIQPAELGDSAVYLCASSLEDRVIARGSYNEQFFGPGTRLTVL.

The chain joins TRBV2 to TRBJ1-1; D is ambiguous. The CDR3 has 11 amino acids. Germline CDR1 SNHLY, CDR2 FYNNEI. V lost 8 bases to trimming and J lost 0 bases, with 4 bases between them. The CDR3: CASLMNTEAFF. DNA for the CDR3: TGTGCCAGCCTCATGAACACTGAAGCTTTCTTT.

The chain recombines TRBV27 with TRBJ2-7; 11 bases line up with TRBD1. The V gene's germline CDR1 is MNHEY and CDR2 SMNVEV (reference sequence). The CDR3 runs to 16 residues. Trimming cost V 5 bases and J 3 bases; bases outside gene matches: 9. This chain's CDR3 is CASSAAGTGGLYEQYF. DNA of the CDR3: TGTGCCAGCAGTGCCGCAGGGACAGGGGGACTCTACGAGCAGTACTTC.

The chain uses TRBV14 and TRBJ2-4, with D unclear. The CDR3 consists of 13 residues. The V gene lost 4 bases and the J gene lost 6 bases, with 10 bases spanning the gap. The germline CDR1 and CDR2 sequences are SGHDN and FVKESK. CDR3 loop: CASSPGGVNIQYF. The CDR3 bases are TGTGCCAGCAGCCCGGGCGGTGTAAACATTCAGTACTTC.

In DNA form, the CDR3 reads TGTGCCAGCAGCTTAGGGCTAGCGCACACCGGGGAGCTGTTTTTT. Its protein is CASSLGLAHTGELFF. The rearrangement links TRBV28 to TRBJ2-2, with D possibly being TRBD2 (6 bases). The ends were cut back, 6 bases at V and 3 bases at J, with 14 bases in the middle. CDR1 is MDHEN and CDR2 is SYDVKM in the germline V gene. This CDR3 is 15 amino acids long.

The chain is built from TRBV6-1 and TRBJ2-1; D assignment may be TRBD1 or TRBD2 (5 bases each). This CDR3 region has 14 residues. CDR1 and CDR2 (germline): MNHNS, SASEGT. V gave up 0 bases and J gave up 2 bases, with 5 bases separating them. CDR3 sequence reads: CASSEAGPYNEQFF. The CDR3 DNA follows: TGTGCCAGCAGTGAAGCGGGACCCTACAATGAGCAGTTCTTC.

This chain joins TRBV2 and TRBJ1-4; unclear D gene. CDR1 and CDR2 (germline): SNHLY, FYNNEI. This CDR3 is 13 amino acids long. Deletions cut 6 bases from V and 7 bases from J, with 12 bases between. Here the CDR3 reads CASSPFAGEKLFF. CDR3 DNA: TGTGCCAGCAGCCCTTTTGCGGGTGAAAAACTGTTTTTT.

V gene TRBV28 combines with J gene TRBJ2-1; TRBD1 matches 11 bases. Losses at the gene ends were 10 bases for V and 4 bases for J; bases not matched to a gene: 3. Germline CDR1 reads MDHEN; CDR2 reads SYDVKM. This CDR3 region has 13 residues. The CDR3: CATRDRGYNEQFF. The DNA for the CDR3 is TGTGCCACCCGGGACAGGGGGTACAATGAGCAGTTCTTC.

The chain combines TRBV12-5 with TRBJ2-3; possible D gene TRBD1, 6 bases. CDR3 length: 15 amino acids. Trimming shortened V by 3 bases and J by 4 bases, and 14 bases separated the two germline ends. Germline V lookup: CDR1 LGHNT, CDR2 FRNRAP. The CDR3 region has the DNA TGTGCTAGTGGTTTCGGACAGACTTGGGCAGATACGCAGTATTTT. This translates into CASGFGQTWADTQYF.

The table lists this clone with many counts. V is TRBV28 and J is TRBJ1-1; D is unclear. The V end lost 2 bases, the J end lost 2 bases, and 9 bases lay between the germline ends. In germline, CDR1 is MDHEN, CDR2 SYDVKM. The CDR3 has 14 amino acids. The CDR3 region is CASSLLQENTEAFF. CDR3 coding DNA: TGTGCCAGCAGTTTACTTCAGGAAAACACTGAAGCTTTCTTT.